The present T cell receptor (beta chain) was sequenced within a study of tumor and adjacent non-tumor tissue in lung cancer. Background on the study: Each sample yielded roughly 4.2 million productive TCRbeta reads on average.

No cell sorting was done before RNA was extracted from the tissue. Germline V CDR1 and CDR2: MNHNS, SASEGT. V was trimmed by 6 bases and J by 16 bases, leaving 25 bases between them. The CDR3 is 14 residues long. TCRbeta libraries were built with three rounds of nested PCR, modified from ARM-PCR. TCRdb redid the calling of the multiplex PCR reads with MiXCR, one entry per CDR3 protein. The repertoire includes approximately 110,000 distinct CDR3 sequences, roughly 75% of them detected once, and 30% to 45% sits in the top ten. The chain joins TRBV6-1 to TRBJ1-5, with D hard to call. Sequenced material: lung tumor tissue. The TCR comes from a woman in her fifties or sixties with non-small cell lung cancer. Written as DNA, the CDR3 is TGTGCCAGCAGACAATCCAGTAGCAATCAGCCCCGACATTTT. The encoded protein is CASRQSSSNQPRHF.